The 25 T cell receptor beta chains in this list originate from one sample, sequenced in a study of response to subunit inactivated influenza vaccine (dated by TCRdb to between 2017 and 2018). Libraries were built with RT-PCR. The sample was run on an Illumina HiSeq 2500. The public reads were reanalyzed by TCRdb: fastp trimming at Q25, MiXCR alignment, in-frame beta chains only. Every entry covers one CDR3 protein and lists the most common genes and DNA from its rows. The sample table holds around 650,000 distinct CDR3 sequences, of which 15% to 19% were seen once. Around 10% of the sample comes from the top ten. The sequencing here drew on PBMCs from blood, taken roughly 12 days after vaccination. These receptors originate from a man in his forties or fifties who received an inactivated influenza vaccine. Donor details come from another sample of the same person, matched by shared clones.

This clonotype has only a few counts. This chain's CDR3 is CAWSGRREQYF. The CDR3 DNA sequence: TGTGCCTGGAGTGGGCGGCGGGAGCAGTACTTC. V usage is TRBV30 and J usage is TRBJ2-7; D unresolved. CDR1 and CDR2 (germline): GTSNPN, SVGIG (reference sequence). V shed 1 base and J shed 7 bases, with 8 bases lying between them. The CDR3 is made up of 11 amino acids.

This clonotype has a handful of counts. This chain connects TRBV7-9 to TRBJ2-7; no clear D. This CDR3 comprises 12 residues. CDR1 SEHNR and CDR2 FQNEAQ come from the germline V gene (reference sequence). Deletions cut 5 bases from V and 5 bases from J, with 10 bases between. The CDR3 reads CASSQWPDEQYF. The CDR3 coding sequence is TGTGCCAGCAGCCAATGGCCGGACGAGCAGTACTTC. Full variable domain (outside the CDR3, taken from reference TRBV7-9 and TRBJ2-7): DTGVSQNPRHKITKRGQNVTFRCDPISEHNRLYWYRQTLGQGPEFLTYFQNEAQLEKSRLLSDRFSAERPKGSFSTLEIQRTEQGDSAMYLCASSQWPDEQYFGPGTRLTVT.

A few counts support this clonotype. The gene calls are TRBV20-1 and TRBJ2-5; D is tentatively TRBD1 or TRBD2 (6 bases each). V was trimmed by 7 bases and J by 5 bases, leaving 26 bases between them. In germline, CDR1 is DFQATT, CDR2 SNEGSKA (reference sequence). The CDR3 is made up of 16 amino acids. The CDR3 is CSDRGPPPRGVETQYF. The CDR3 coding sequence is TGCAGTGACCGGGGGCCCCCTCCCAGGGGAGTGGAGACCCAGTACTTC.

The CDR3 bases are TGCAGTGCTAGAAATCGAAGGCGGGAGGTCGACTACGAGCAGTACTTC. Encoded protein: CSARNRRREVDYEQYF. The chain recombines TRBV20-1 with TRBJ2-7, with 8 bases matching TRBD2. Trimming at V came to 2 bases and at J to 3 bases, leaving 12 bases not matched to a gene. The CDR3 has 16 residues. Per the germline V gene, CDR1 is DFQATT and CDR2 is SNEGSKA (reference sequence).

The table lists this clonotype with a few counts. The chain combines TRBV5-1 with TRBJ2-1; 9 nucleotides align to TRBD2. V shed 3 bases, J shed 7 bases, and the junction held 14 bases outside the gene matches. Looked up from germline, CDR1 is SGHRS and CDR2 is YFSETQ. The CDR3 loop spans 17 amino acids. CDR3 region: CASSSATAGLASNEQFF. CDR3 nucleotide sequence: TGCGCCAGCAGCTCGGCTACAGCTGGACTAGCGTCTAATGAGCAGTTCTTC.

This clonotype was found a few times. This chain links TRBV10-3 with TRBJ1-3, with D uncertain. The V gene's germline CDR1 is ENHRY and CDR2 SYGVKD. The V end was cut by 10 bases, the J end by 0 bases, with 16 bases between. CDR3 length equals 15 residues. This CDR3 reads CATGKDFGSGNTIYF. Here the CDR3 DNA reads TGTGCCACCGGGAAGGACTTTGGCTCTGGAAACACCATATATTTT.

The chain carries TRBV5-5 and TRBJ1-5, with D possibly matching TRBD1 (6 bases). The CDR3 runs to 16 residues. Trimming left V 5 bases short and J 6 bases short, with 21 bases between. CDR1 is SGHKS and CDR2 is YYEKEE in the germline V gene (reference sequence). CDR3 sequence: CASRRPGQNRVQPQHF. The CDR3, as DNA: TGTGCCAGCAGACGTCCGGGACAAAATCGGGTTCAGCCCCAGCATTTT.

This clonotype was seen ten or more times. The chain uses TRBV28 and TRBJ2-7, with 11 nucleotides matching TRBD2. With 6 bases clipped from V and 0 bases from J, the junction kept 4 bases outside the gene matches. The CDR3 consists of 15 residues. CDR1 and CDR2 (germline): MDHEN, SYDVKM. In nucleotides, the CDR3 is TGTGCCAGCAGACTTACTAGCGGGGGCTCCTACGAGCAGTACTTC. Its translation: CASRLTSGGSYEQYF.

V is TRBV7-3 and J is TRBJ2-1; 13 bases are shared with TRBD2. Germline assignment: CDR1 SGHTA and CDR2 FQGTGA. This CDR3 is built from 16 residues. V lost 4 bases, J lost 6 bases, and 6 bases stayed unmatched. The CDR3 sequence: CASSSLGLAGINEQFF. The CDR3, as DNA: TGTGCCAGCAGCTCCCTGGGACTAGCGGGGATCAATGAGCAGTTCTTC.

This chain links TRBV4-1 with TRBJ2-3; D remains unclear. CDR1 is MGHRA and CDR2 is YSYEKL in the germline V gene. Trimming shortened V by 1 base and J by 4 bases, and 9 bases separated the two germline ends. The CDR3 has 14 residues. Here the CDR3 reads CASSQGPRPDTQYF. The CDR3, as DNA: TGCGCCAGCAGCCAAGGGCCTCGGCCAGATACGCAGTATTTT.

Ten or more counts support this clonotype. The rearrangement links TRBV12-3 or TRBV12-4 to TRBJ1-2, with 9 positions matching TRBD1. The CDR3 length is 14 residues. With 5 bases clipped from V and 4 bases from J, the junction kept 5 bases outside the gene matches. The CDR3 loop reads CASSPGQGTYGYTF. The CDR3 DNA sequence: TGTGCCAGCAGTCCCGGACAGGGGACCTATGGCTACACCTTC.

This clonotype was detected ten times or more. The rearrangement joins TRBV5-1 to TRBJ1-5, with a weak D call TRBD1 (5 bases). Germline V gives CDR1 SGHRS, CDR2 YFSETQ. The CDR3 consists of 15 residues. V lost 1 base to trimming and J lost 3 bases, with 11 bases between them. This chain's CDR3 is CASSLRPGSNQPQHF. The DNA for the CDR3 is TGCGCCAGCAGCTTGCGTCCAGGGTCCAATCAGCCCCAGCATTTT.

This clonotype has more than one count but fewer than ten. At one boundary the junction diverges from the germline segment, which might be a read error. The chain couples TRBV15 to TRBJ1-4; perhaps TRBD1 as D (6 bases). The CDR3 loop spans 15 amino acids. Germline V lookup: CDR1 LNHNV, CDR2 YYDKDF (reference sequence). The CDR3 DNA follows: TGTGCCACCAGCAGAGATCCGGGGGCTAAGGAAAAACTGTTTTTT. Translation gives CATSRDPGAKEKLFF.

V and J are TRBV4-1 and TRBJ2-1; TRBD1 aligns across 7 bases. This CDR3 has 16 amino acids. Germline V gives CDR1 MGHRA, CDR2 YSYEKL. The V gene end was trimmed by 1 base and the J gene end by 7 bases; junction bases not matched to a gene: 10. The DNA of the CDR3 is TGCGCCAGCAGCCAAGGGTTAGGGGGCTCAACGAATGAGCAGTTCTTC. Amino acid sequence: CASSQGLGGSTNEQFF.

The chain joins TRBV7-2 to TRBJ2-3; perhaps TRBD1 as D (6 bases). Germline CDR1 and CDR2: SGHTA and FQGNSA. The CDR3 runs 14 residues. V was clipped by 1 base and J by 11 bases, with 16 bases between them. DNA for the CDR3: TGTGCCAGCAGCTTAGGGAACGTACAGGGCGGGCAGTATTTT. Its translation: CASSLGNVQGGQYF.

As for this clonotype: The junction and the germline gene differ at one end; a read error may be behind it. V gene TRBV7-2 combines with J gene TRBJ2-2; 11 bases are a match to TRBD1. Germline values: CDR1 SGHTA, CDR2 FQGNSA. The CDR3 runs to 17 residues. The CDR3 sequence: CASSLPGQGAMAGELIF. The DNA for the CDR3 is TGTGCCAGCAGCTTACCAGGACAGGGGGCGATGGCCGGGGAGCTGATTTTT. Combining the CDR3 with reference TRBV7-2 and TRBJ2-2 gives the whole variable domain GAGVSQSPSNKVTEKGKDVELRCDPISGHTALYWYRQSLGQGLEFLIYFQGNSAPDKSGLPSDRFSAERTGGSVSTLTIQRTQQEDSAVYLCASSLPGQGAMAGELIFGEGSRLTVL.

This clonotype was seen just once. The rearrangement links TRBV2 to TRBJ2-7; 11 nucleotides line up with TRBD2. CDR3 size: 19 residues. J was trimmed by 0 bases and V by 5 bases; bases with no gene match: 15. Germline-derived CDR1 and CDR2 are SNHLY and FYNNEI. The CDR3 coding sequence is TGTGCCAGCAGTTTCGCCGGGACTAGCGGACCTGCCATCTCCTACGAGCAGTACTTC. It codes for CASSFAGTSGPAISYEQYF.

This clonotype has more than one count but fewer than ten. CDR3 DNA: TGCAGTGCTAAATCCAAGAGCTCCTACAATGAGCAGTTCTTC. Its protein product is CSAKSKSSYNEQFF. The chain couples TRBV20-1 to TRBJ2-1; D is unclear. Per the germline V gene, CDR1 is DFQATT and CDR2 is SNEGSKA (reference sequence). This CDR3 has 14 residues. V was cut by 4 bases and J by 0 bases, with 10 bases left in between.

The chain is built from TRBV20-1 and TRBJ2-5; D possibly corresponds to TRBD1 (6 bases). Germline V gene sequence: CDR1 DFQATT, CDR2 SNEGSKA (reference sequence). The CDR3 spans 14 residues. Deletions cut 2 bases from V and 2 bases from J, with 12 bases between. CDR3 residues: CSARQGLGQETQYF. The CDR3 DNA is TGCAGTGCTAGACAGGGGTTGGGACAAGAGACCCAGTACTTC.

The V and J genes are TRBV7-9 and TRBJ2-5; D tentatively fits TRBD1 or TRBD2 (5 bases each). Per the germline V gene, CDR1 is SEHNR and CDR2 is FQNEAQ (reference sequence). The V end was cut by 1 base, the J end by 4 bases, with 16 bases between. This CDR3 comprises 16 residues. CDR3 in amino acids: CASSLVPGPVRETQYF. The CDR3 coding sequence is TGTGCCAGCAGCTTAGTTCCGGGACCTGTAAGAGAGACCCAGTACTTC.

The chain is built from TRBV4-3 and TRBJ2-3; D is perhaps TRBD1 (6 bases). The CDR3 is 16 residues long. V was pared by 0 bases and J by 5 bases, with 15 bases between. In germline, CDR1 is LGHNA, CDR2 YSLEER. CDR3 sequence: CASSQDGYRARDTQYF. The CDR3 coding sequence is TGCGCCAGCAGCCAAGATGGTTACAGGGCGAGAGATACGCAGTATTTT.

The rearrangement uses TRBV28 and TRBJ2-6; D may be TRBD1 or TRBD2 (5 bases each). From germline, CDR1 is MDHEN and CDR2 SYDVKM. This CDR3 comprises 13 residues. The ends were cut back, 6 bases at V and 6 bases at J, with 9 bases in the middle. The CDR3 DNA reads TGTGCCAGCAGATACGGGACGGCCAACGTCCTGACTTTC. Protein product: CASRYGTANVLTF.

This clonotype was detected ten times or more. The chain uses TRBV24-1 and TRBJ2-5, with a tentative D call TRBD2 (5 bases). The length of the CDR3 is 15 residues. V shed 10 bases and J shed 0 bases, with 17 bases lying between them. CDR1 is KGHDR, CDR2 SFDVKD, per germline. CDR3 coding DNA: TGTGCCACAGGTGGAGGCACGACGTACCAAGAGACCCAGTACTTC. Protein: CATGGGTTYQETQYF.

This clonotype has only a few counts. The DNA of the CDR3 is TGTGCCAGCAGTCCCCTTGTCGGTACGGGGGAGCTGTTTTTT. Its protein product is CASSPLVGTGELFF. The rearrangement uses TRBV12-3 or TRBV12-4 and TRBJ2-2; D uncertain. The ends were cut back, 5 bases at V and 8 bases at J, with 15 bases in the middle. This CDR3 has 14 residues.

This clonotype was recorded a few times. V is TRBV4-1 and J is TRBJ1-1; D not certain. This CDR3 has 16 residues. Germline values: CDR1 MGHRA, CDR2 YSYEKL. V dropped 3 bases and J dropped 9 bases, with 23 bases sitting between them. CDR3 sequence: CASSQLVGTAGEQAFF. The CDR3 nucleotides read TGCGCCAGCAGCCAGTTAGTAGGAACAGCCGGCGAGCAAGCTTTCTTT.